This TCR beta chain was captured in a study of T-cell memory formation after mild COVID-19. Study overall: Clustering of TCRs was largely donor specific.

A 5'RACE reaction primed in the constant segment made cDNA libraries of TCR alpha and TCR beta, and these carried sample barcodes and UMIs. From the 5' RACE reads, TCRdb called clonotypes with MiXCR, one entry per CDR3 protein. Of over 400,000 distinct CDR3 sequences listed, 23% were seen once; the top ten hold 10% to 15%. This clonotype was counted many times. This CDR3 comprises 15 residues. Germline-derived CDR1 and CDR2 are MNHNY and SVGAGI (reference sequence). Losses at the gene ends were 6 bases for V and 7 bases for J; bases not matched to a gene: 11. This sequence joins TRBV6-6 and TRBJ1-4, with 7 bases lining up with TRBD1. The sequencing sample was made of PBMCs or a T cell subset sorted from them (not recorded which). This TCR was sampled from an adult woman who had mild COVID-19 (a few samples of this study predate the infection). Cell type and time point are not known. CDR3 DNA: TGTGCCAGCAGACCCCGACAGGGTCGGGTTGAAAAACTGTTTTTT. Translating gives CASRPRQGRVEKLFF.